Listed here are 6 T cell receptor beta chains from one sample, sequenced in a study of shared clonotypes between healthy human individuals. Libraries were prepared by immunoSEQ multiplex PCR; TCRdb keeps only in-frame clonotypes and omits some of them. The sample includes a few million clones, roughly nine tenths seen only once; the top ten take about 0.13%. The sequenced sample consisted of naive CD4+ T cells sorted from blood. Subset reported: CD45RA+ positively selected. The receptors originated from a man aged 18 to 30 in good health.

The chain is built from TRBV2 and TRBJ1-2, with TRBD1 as a possible D gene (5 bases). The V gene's germline CDR1 is SNHLY and CDR2 FYNNEI. Trimming took off 2 bases at V and 3 bases at J, with 10 bases between the two ends. The CDR3 length is 14 residues. DNA for the CDR3: TGTGCCAGCAGTGAATTGTGGGGCTACTATGGCTACACCTTC. Its translation: CASSELWGYYGYTF.

The chain carries TRBV9 and TRBJ1-2; D gene ambiguous. This CDR3 region has 14 residues. In germline, CDR1 is SGDLS, CDR2 YYNGEE. V lost 0 bases and J lost 4, with 10 bases in between. CDR3 nucleotide sequence: TGTGCCAGCAGCGTAGAACCGGGTTTCTATGGCTACACCTTC. This gives the protein CASSVEPGFYGYTF. The variable domain in full, with the rest retrieved from reference TRBV9 and TRBJ1-2, is DSGVTQTPKHLITATGQRVTLRCSPRSGDLSVYWYQQSLDQGLQFLIQYYNGEERAKGNILERFSAQQFPDLHSELNLSSLELGDSALYFCASSVEPGFYGYTFGSGTRLTVV.

V gene TRBV5-1 combines with J gene TRBJ2-7; 10 nucleotides agree with TRBD1. V dropped 0 bases and J dropped 4; count of bases not matched to a gene: 4. There are 15 residues in the CDR3. In germline, CDR1 is SGHRS, CDR2 YFSETQ. The CDR3, as DNA: TGCGCCAGCAGCTTGGAGGGACAGGGGAATTACGAGCAGTACTTC. Protein product: CASSLEGQGNYEQYF. The whole variable domain, filled in from reference TRBV5-1 and TRBJ2-7, reads KAGVTQTPRYLIKTRGQQVTLSCSPISGHRSVSWYQQTPGQGLQFLFEYFSETQRNKGNFPGRFSGRQFSNSRSEMNVSTLELGDSALYLCASSLEGQGNYEQYFGPGTRLTVT.

The chain couples TRBV5-1 to TRBJ2-2; 8 bases agree with TRBD2. The CDR3 extends over 19 amino acids. Trimming cost V 3 bases and J 0 bases; bases outside gene matches: 13. Germline V gene sequence: CDR1 SGHRS, CDR2 YFSETQ. CDR3 bases: TGCGCCAGCAGCTGGAGGGCCGGGACTAGGGGGACGAACACCGGGGAGCTGTTTTTT. Encoded protein: CASSWRAGTRGTNTGELFF.

The chain recombines TRBV27 with TRBJ1-5; the D gene is possibly TRBD1 (6 bases). Germline CDR1 is MNHEY and CDR2 is SMNVEV (reference sequence). Trimming took 3 bases from V and 3 from J, leaving 12 bases between them. The CDR3 is 15 amino acids. The CDR3 bases are TGTGCCAGCAGTTTCACAGGGATGGTCAATCAGCCCCAGCATTTT. Translation gives CASSFTGMVNQPQHF.

The chain joins TRBV18 to TRBJ2-5; 9 positions agree with TRBD1. The CDR3 loop spans 16 amino acids. V dropped 3 bases and J dropped 5; count of bases not matched to a gene: 10. The germline V gene encodes CDR1 KGHSH and CDR2 LQKENI. The CDR3 nucleotides are TGTGCCAGCTCACCCGGGACAGGGATTTCTGGGGAGACCCAGTACTTC. As protein: CASSPGTGISGETQYF.